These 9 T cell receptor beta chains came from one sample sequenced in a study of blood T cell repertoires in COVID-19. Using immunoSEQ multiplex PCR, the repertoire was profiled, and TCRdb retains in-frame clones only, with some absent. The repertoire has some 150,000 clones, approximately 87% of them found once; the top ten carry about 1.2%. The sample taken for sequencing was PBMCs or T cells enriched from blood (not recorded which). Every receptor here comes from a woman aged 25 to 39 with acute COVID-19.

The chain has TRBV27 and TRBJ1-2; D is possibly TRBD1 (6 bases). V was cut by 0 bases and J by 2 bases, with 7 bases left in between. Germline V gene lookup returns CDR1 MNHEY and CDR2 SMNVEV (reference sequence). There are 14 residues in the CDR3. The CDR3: CASSLSTGNYGYTF. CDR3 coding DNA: TGTGCCAGCAGTTTATCCACAGGGAACTATGGCTACACCTTC.

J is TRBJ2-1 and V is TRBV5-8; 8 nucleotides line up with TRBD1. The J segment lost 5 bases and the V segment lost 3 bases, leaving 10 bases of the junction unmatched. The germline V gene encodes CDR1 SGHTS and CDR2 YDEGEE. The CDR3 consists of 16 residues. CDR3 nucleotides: TGTGCCAGCAGCTCTAACCCTCGGACAGGGAACAATGAGCAGTTCTTC. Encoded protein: CASSSNPRTGNNEQFF.

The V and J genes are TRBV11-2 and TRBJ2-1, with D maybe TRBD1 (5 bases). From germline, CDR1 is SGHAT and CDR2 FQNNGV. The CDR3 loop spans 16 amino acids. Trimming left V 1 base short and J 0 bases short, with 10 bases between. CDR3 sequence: CASSLVWGTSYNEQFF. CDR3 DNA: TGTGCCAGCAGCTTAGTCTGGGGCACCTCCTACAATGAGCAGTTCTTC. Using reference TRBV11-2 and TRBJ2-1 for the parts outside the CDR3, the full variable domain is EAGVAQSPRYKIIEKRQSVAFWCNPISGHATLYWYQQILGQGPKLLIQFQNNGVVDDSQLPKDRFSAERLKGVDSTLKIQPAKLEDSAVYLCASSLVWGTSYNEQFFGPGTRLTVL.

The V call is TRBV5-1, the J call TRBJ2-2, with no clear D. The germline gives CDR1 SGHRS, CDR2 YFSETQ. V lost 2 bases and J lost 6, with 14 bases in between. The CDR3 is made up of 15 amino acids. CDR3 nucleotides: TGCGCCAGCAGCTTTATAGGAGACCAATCCGGGGAGCTGTTTTTT. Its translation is CASSFIGDQSGELFF.

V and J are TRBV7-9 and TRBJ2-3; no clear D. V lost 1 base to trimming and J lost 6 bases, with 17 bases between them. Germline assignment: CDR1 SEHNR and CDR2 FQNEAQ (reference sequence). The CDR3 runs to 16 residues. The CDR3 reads CASSLEVSSNRDTQYF. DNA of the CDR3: TGTGCCAGCAGCTTAGAGGTTAGCTCGAATAGGGATACGCAGTATTTT.

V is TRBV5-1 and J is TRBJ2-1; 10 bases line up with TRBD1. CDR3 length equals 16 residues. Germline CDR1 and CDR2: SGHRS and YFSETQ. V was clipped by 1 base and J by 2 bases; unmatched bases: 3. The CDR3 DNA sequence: TGCGCCAGCAGCTTGACCGGGACAGGGGCCTACAATGAGCAGTTCTTC. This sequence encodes CASSLTGTGAYNEQFF.

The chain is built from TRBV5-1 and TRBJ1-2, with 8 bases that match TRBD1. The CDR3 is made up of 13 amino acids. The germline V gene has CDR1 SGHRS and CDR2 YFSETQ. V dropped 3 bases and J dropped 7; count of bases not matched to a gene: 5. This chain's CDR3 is CASSSTGGSGYTF. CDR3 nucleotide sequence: TGCGCCAGCAGCTCTACAGGGGGAAGTGGCTACACCTTC.

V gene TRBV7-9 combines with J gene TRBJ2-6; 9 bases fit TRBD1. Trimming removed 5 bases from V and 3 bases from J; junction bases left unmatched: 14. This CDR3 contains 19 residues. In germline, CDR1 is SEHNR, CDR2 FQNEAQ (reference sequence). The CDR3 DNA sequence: TGTGCCAGCAGCCAACCGGGAAGGGGACAGGGTAATGGGGCCAACGTCCTGACTTTC. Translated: CASSQPGRGQGNGANVLTF. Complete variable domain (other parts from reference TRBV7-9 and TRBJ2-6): DTGVSQNPRHKITKRGQNVTFRCDPISEHNRLYWYRQTLGQGPEFLTYFQNEAQLEKSRLLSDRFSAERPKGSFSTLEIQRTEQGDSAMYLCASSQPGRGQGNGANVLTFGAGSRLTVL.

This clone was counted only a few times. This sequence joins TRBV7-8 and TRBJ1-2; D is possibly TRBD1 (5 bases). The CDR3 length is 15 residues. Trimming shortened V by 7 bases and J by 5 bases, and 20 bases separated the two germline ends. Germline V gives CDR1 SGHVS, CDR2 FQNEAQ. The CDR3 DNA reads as TGTGCCAGCACCCTAAGCACAGGTTTTGAATATGGCTACACCTTC. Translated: CASTLSTGFEYGYTF.